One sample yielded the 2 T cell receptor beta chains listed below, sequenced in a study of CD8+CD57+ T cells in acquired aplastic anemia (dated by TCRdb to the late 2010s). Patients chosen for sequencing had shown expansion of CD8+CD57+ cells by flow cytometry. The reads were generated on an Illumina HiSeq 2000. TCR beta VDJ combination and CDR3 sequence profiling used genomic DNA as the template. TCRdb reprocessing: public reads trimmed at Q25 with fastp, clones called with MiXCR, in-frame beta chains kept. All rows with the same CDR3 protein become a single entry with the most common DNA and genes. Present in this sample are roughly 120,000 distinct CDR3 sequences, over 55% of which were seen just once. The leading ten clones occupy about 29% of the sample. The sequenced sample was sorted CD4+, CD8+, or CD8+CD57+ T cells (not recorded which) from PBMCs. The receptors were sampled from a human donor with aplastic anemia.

The CDR3 loop reads CASSEAAGEYNSPLHF. DNA for the CDR3: TGTGCCAGCAGTGAAGCTGCAGGGGAATATAATTCACCCCTCCACTTT. V gene TRBV2 combines with J gene TRBJ1-6; a weak D match, TRBD1 (6 bases). Germline-derived CDR1 and CDR2 are SNHLY and FYNNEI. The CDR3 covers 16 residues. The V and J ends lost 0 bases and 4 bases respectively, with 10 bases between them.

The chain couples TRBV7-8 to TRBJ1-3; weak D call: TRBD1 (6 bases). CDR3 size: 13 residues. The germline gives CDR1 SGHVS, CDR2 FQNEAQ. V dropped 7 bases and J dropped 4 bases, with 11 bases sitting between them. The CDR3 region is CASTRGFGNTIYF. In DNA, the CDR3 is TGTGCCAGCACGAGGGGGTTCGGAAACACCATATATTTT.